The entry below describes one T cell receptor beta chain. The data belong to a study of blood T cell repertoires in COVID-19. Across the whole study: Samples came from the United States, Italy and Spain, spanning acute and convalescent COVID-19. PBMCs, B-cell-depleted T cells, or T cells provided the cDNA or gDNA that made up the material.

In the original processing: Amplification with reference gene primers provided the estimates of nucleated cell counts. Only in-frame clones appear in the TCRdb table, and some are missing; sequencing was by immunoSEQ multiplex PCR. V, J and clone size reflect that table, while D and trimming were determined from the DNA. There are about 260,000 clones in the sample; about nine tenths occur only once, and approximately 1.5% lies in the top ten. The CDR3 runs 15 residues. V dropped 3 bases and J dropped 4; count of bases not matched to a gene: 9. From germline, CDR1 is SGHTA and CDR2 FQGNSA. The clonotype originates from a woman between 35 and 50 years old who had recovered from COVID-19. The chain combines TRBV7-2 with TRBJ2-7; 7 nucleotides align to TRBD2. Sequencing used peripheral blood. DNA for the CDR3: TGTGCCAGCAGCTTGTCACCCGGACTAGGGTACGAGCAGTACTTC. This sequence encodes CASSLSPGLGYEQYF.